These T cell receptor beta chains were read from a single sample in a study of T cells in Graves' hyperthyroidism and ophthalmopathy. TCRdb itself ran the multiplex PCR reads through MiXCR, one entry per CDR3 protein. Of hundreds of thousands of distinct CDR3 sequences in the sample, approximately 15% were seen once. Material for sequencing was blood. These receptors originate from a woman in her thirties or forties with Graves' ophthalmopathy. Each CDR3 is given without its conserved first and last residue.

CDR3 length	V gene	J gene	CDR3 protein
14	TRBV11-2	TRBJ1-1	ASSLYRARGDTEAF
12	TRBV25-1	TRBJ1-4	ASSPRDRGEKLF
12	TRBV27	TRBJ2-5	ASSLEGIQETQY
12	TRBV6-1	TRBJ2-2	ASRRDSTTGELF
12	TRBV5-1	TRBJ1-2	ASSLAPDRGGYT
13	TRBV12-3/TRBV12-4	TRBJ1-5	ANSFMGGAGQPQR
11	TRBV18	TRBJ1-1	ASSPLSGTEAF
12	TRBV11-2	TRBJ1-5	ASSLDGRGQPQH
14	TRBV7-2	TRBJ1-5	ASSLAPERSNQPQH
14	TRBV2	TRBJ2-2	ASSEGYLPDPGELF
14	TRBV5-5	TRBJ2-2	ASSLVVGLETGELF
10	TRBV27	TRBJ2-1	ASLGAYNEQF
12	TRBV5-1	TRBJ2-2	ASSLGVRAGELV
13	TRBV29-1	TRBJ2-7	SVDAGLAGGYEQY
11	TRBV2	TRBJ2-7	ASNPGPRWEQY
13	TRBV20-1	TRBJ2-7	SARDSSGRSYEQY
12	TRBV7-2	TRBJ1-3	ASSLGVTGNTIY
10	TRBV19	TRBJ1-5	ASRASSQPQH